What follows are 32 T cell receptor beta chains derived from one specimen sequenced in a study of T cells in Graves' hyperthyroidism and ophthalmopathy. Template material for amplifying TCR beta CDR3 regions consisted of RNA transcripts. Primed by the HTBI set, a first-round RT-PCR was run on the TCR CDR3. Each CDR3 protein gets one entry after TCRdb re-called the multiplex PCR reads with MiXCR. Of some 800,000 distinct CDR3 sequences in the sample, over 35% are singletons; the top ten hold roughly 8.3%. The source material was blood. Every receptor here comes from a man between 18 and 35 years old with Graves' hyperthyroidism.

The chain has TRBV6-4 and TRBJ2-2; 7 bases fit TRBD1. This CDR3 contains 14 residues. Germline V gives CDR1 MRHNA, CDR2 SNTAGT. V was clipped by 2 bases and J by 6 bases; unmatched bases: 3. The CDR3 nucleotides read TGTGCCAGCAGTGACACTGGGACAGCCGGGGAGCTGTTTTTT. Translated, it gives CASSDTGTAGELFF.

The chain recombines TRBV20-1 with TRBJ2-4, with D perhaps TRBD1 (6 bases). V was cut by 6 bases and J by 8 bases, with 17 bases left in between. The CDR3 loop spans 13 amino acids. In germline, CDR1 is DFQATT, CDR2 SNEGSKA (reference sequence). DNA of the CDR3: TGCAGTGCCCAGACCAGGGGCAGGGACATTCAGTACTTC. Amino acid sequence: CSAQTRGRDIQYF.

The sample holds many counts of this clonotype. The chain has TRBV14 and TRBJ1-2, with D unresolved. Trimming took 1 base from V and 7 from J, leaving 16 bases between them. CDR1 and CDR2 from the germline V gene are SGHDN and FVKESK. CDR3 length: 15 residues. The CDR3 spells CASSQGATSPFGYTF. Written as DNA, the CDR3 is TGTGCCAGCAGCCAAGGGGCCACATCACCTTTTGGCTACACCTTC.

The V and J genes are TRBV6-5 and TRBJ1-3, with D uncertain. The CDR3 sequence is 16 residues long. V gave up 6 bases and J gave up 2 bases, with 17 bases separating them. CDR1 and CDR2 (germline): MNHEY, SVGAGI. The CDR3 DNA reads as TGTGCCAGCAGCTACGACGCAGTACCCGCTGGAAACACCATATATTTT. This sequence encodes CASSYDAVPAGNTIYF.

This clonotype was counted many times. The chain links TRBV7-2 to TRBJ1-1; possibly TRBD1 for D (5 bases). Germline-derived CDR1 and CDR2 are SGHTA and FQGNSA. V was shortened by 4 bases and J by 0 bases, with 12 bases between the two germline ends. The length of the CDR3 is 15 residues. The CDR3 spells CASSSTGGMNTEAFF. Here the CDR3 DNA reads TGTGCCAGCAGCTCAACCGGGGGTATGAACACTGAAGCTTTCTTT. Based on the CDR3 plus reference TRBV7-2 and TRBJ1-1, the full variable domain is GAGVSQSPSNKVTEKGKDVELRCDPISGHTALYWYRQSLGQGLEFLIYFQGNSAPDKSGLPSDRFSAERTGGSVSTLTIQRTQQEDSAVYLCASSSTGGMNTEAFFGQGTRLTVV.

V gene TRBV7-9 combines with J gene TRBJ2-7, with D possibly TRBD2 on 5 matching bases. Trimming removed 2 bases from V and 5 bases from J, with 16 bases in between. The CDR3 has 15 residues. Germline V gives CDR1 SEHNR, CDR2 FQNEAQ (reference sequence). The CDR3: CASSLIGNDRDEQYF. The CDR3, as DNA: TGTGCCAGCAGCTTAATCGGGAATGACCGTGACGAGCAGTACTTC.

This clonotype was detected many times. The chain has TRBV7-2 and TRBJ1-6; possibly TRBD1 for D (5 bases). V gave up 2 bases and J gave up 9 bases, with 20 bases separating them. Germline V CDR1 and CDR2: SGHTA, FQGNSA. The CDR3 extends over 17 amino acids. The chain's CDR3 is CASSLRQGDGAVSPLHF. CDR3 sequence (DNA): TGTGCCAGCAGCTTAAGGCAGGGAGACGGTGCTGTTTCACCCCTCCACTTT.

This clonotype appeared many times. V usage is TRBV29-1 and J usage is TRBJ1-1, with 7 bases aligning to TRBD1. The V and J ends lost 6 bases and 6 bases, in that order; junction bases with no gene match: 4. The CDR3 runs to 11 residues. CDR1 is SQVTM, CDR2 ANQGSEA, per germline. The chain's CDR3 is CSVGQRAEAFF. As DNA, the CDR3 is TGCAGCGTGGGACAGAGGGCTGAAGCTTTCTTT.

This clonotype has more than one count but fewer than ten. The chain carries TRBV6-6 and TRBJ1-6; D possibly corresponds to TRBD1 (6 bases). This CDR3 contains 14 residues. Between the trimmed V and J ends, which lost 6 bases and 9 bases, there was a span of 15 bases. Germline CDR1 and CDR2: MNHNY and SVGAGI (reference sequence). In nucleotides, the CDR3 is TGTGCCAGCAGCCCCAAGGGAGGGGGTTCACCCCTCCACTTT. Translating it yields CASSPKGGGSPLHF.

This clonotype occurred many times. The chain has TRBV20-1 and TRBJ1-6; TRBD1 is a possible D gene (5 bases). The V end lost 2 bases, the J end lost 8 bases, and 10 bases lay between the germline ends. Germline CDR1 DFQATT, CDR2 SNEGSKA (reference sequence). The CDR3 totals 13 residues. The CDR3 is CSARRGDYSPLHF. DNA for the CDR3: TGCAGTGCTAGAAGGGGTGATTATTCACCCCTCCACTTT.

Only a few counts were recorded for this clonotype. DNA for the CDR3: TGTGCCAGCAGCCAAGAGTCCAGCCGGGCCTACGAGCAGTACTTC. This codes for CASSQESSRAYEQYF. The chain employs TRBV4-2 and TRBJ2-7; D is unresolved. The CDR3 is made up of 15 amino acids. Trimming removed 0 bases from V and 2 bases from J, with 11 bases in between. CDR1 and CDR2 (germline): LGHNA, YNFKEQ.

This clonotype was counted between two and nine times. V is TRBV7-9 and J is TRBJ2-2, with 7 bases identical to TRBD2. Unmatched junction bases numbered 2, after V lost 2 bases and J lost 5 bases. This CDR3 spans 14 amino acids. The germline CDR1 and CDR2 sequences are SEHNR and FQNEAQ (reference sequence). For the CDR3, the DNA is TGTGCCAGCAGCTTATTGCGGGGGACCGGGGAGCTGTTTTTT. Encoded protein: CASSLLRGTGELFF.

About this clonotype: The junction shows a germline mismatch at one end, possibly a read error. V usage is TRBV10-1 and J usage is TRBJ2-5; D not resolved. CDR3 length equals 15 residues. Per germline, CDR1 WNHNN and CDR2 SYGVQD (reference sequence). This CDR3 is CASSYQIDPRETQYF. CDR3 DNA sequence: TGTGCCAGCAGTTACCAAATTGACCCGAGAGAGACCCAGTACTTC.

Ten or more counts support this clonotype. J is TRBJ2-2 and V is TRBV11-3, with 7 bases fitting TRBD1. Germline V gives CDR1 SGHNT, CDR2 YENEEA. The CDR3 runs 15 residues. Losses at the gene ends were 4 bases for V and 1 base for J; bases not matched to a gene: 3. The CDR3 DNA is TGTGCCAGCAGCTCCTGGACAGGGAACACCGGGGAGCTGTTTTTT. It is translated as CASSSWTGNTGELFF.

This clonotype was detected many times. J is TRBJ1-2 and V is TRBV20-1; 8 nucleotides line up with TRBD1. Trimming at V came to 8 bases and at J to 6 bases, leaving 14 bases not matched to a gene. CDR1 is DFQATT and CDR2 is SNEGSKA in the germline V gene (reference sequence). CDR3 length: 14 residues. CDR3 sequence (DNA): TGCAGTCCAAAGAAGACCGGGACAGGTGATGGCTACACCTTC. This gives the protein CSPKKTGTGDGYTF.

The chain is built from TRBV29-1 and TRBJ1-1; the D is unclear. Per germline, CDR1 SQVTM and CDR2 ANQGSEA. Trimming pared 8 bases from V and 0 bases from J, leaving 13 bases between. The CDR3 is 13 amino acids. The CDR3 coding sequence is TGCAGCCGAACGGTGGCCCTGAACACTGAAGCTTTCTTT. Its translation is CSRTVALNTEAFF.

This clonotype turned up a few times. The rearrangement uses TRBV20-1 and TRBJ2-5, with 11 bases that match TRBD2. V lost 5 bases, J lost 1 base, and 6 bases stayed unmatched. This CDR3 region has 15 residues. Per the germline V gene, CDR1 is DFQATT and CDR2 is SNEGSKA (reference sequence). CDR3 bases: TGCAGTGCTCTCCGACTAGCGGGGTTCCAAGAGACCCAGTACTTC. This sequence encodes CSALRLAGFQETQYF.

The chain couples TRBV20-1 to TRBJ1-4; a possible D gene is TRBD1 (6 bases). This CDR3 comprises 12 residues. Germline CDR1 reads DFQATT; CDR2 reads SNEGSKA (reference sequence). Trimming left V 6 bases short and J 17 bases short, with 22 bases between. CDR3 bases: TGCAGTGCAAAAATCCAGGGGCCCCGAATCTTTTTT. Translated, it gives CSAKIQGPRIFF.

This clonotype was picked up many times. V is TRBV10-3 and J is TRBJ2-7; possible D gene TRBD2, 6 bases. This CDR3 is 13 amino acids long. The V gene's germline CDR1 is ENHRY and CDR2 SYGVKD. V was clipped by 7 bases and J by 3 bases, with 13 bases between them. CDR3 region: CAIKTGDFYEQYF. In nucleotides, the CDR3 is TGTGCCATCAAAACGGGGGACTTCTACGAGCAGTACTTC.

The chain combines TRBV5-1 with TRBJ2-7; TRBD1 is a possible D gene (5 bases). This CDR3 has 11 amino acids. Trimming stripped 4 bases from V and 6 bases from J, with 8 bases between. The germline gives CDR1 SGHRS, CDR2 YFSETQ. The CDR3 DNA reads TGCGCCAGCAGCCCAGGGTGCGAGCAGTACTTC. The encoded protein is CASSPGCEQYF.

This clonotype has ten or more counts. The CDR3 DNA sequence: TGCAGCGTCATGCAGGGGGCCGAGCAGTACTTC. It encodes CSVMQGAEQYF. The rearrangement links TRBV29-1 to TRBJ2-7; 8 bases align to TRBD1. J gave up 6 bases and V 6 bases, and 4 bases lay outside the gene matches. The germline CDR1 and CDR2 sequences are SQVTM and ANQGSEA. The CDR3 is 11 amino acids.

The chain has TRBV4-2 and TRBJ1-1, with D hard to call. CDR3 length equals 12 residues. Trimming shortened V by 2 bases and J by 11 bases, and 12 bases separated the two germline ends. The germline V gene encodes CDR1 LGHNA and CDR2 YNFKEQ. In DNA, the CDR3 is TGTGCCAGCAGCCAAACCGCTAACGAGGCTTTCTTT. Amino acid sequence: CASSQTANEAFF.

Ten or more counts support this clonotype. J is TRBJ1-1 and V is TRBV7-2, with D unclear. V was cut by 11 bases and J by 0 bases, with 13 bases left in between. The CDR3 has 13 residues. Per the germline V gene, CDR1 is SGHTA and CDR2 is FQGNSA. This chain's CDR3 is CAESPQMNTEAFF. DNA of the CDR3: TGTGCCGAAAGTCCACAAATGAACACTGAAGCTTTCTTT.

As regards this clonotype: Given a much more abundant clone one base away, this may be a read error. The rearrangement uses TRBV7-6 and TRBJ2-7, with 11 bases fitting TRBD2. The junction had 5 bases not matched to a gene; V was cut back by 5 bases and J by 5 bases. Germline lookup yields CDR1 SGHVS and CDR2 FNYEAQ. The CDR3 has 14 amino acids. The CDR3 nucleotides are TGTGCCAGCAGCCCGACTAGCGGGATCGACGAGCAGTACTTC. This codes for CASSPTSGIDEQYF.

This clonotype has only a few counts. CDR3 DNA: TGCAGTGCTAGAGACCAAGACAGGGTCGGCAACACTGAAGCTTTCTTT. Its protein is CSARDQDRVGNTEAFF. This chain uses TRBV20-1 with TRBJ1-1, with TRBD1 matching over 7 bases. CDR3 length equals 16 residues. The V gene's germline CDR1 is DFQATT and CDR2 SNEGSKA (reference sequence). The V segment lost 0 bases and the J segment 2 bases; nucleotides outside the gene matches: 9.

This clonotype was counted ten times or more. This chain connects TRBV19 to TRBJ1-1, with no clear D. The germline V and J ends were trimmed by 6 bases and 1 base, with 12 bases remaining between them. The germline V gene encodes CDR1 LNHDA and CDR2 SQIVND (reference sequence). This CDR3 is 14 amino acids long. The CDR3 loop reads CASSPFDANTEAFF. Here the CDR3 DNA reads TGTGCCAGTAGCCCCTTCGACGCGAACACTGAAGCTTTCTTT. Full variable domain (remainder filled in from reference TRBV19 and TRBJ1-1): DGGITQSPKYLFRKEGQNVTLSCEQNLNHDAMYWYRQDPGQGLRLIYYSQIVNDFQKGDIAEGYSVSREKKESFPLTVTSAQKNPTAFYLCASSPFDANTEAFFGQGTRLTVV.

This clonotype appeared many times. The genes are TRBV7-6 and TRBJ2-7; 7 positions match TRBD1. The trim removed 5 bases at V and 6 bases at J, leaving 10 bases unmatched. The CDR3 is 14 amino acids. Germline V gives CDR1 SGHVS, CDR2 FNYEAQ. The CDR3 DNA is TGTGCCAGCAGCCCTGGACAGGTATGGACCGAGCAGTACTTC. Its translation: CASSPGQVWTEQYF.

This clonotype was seen a handful of times. The DNA for the CDR3 is TGTGCCAGCAGCCCCGATAACCCCGGTGGCTACCAAGAGACCCAGTACTTC. This sequence encodes CASSPDNPGGYQETQYF. The chain employs TRBV5-8 and TRBJ2-5; D is unclear. This CDR3 spans 17 amino acids. V gave up 4 bases and J gave up 0 bases, with 19 bases separating them. CDR1 is SGHTS, CDR2 YDEGEE, per germline.

This clonotype was observed many times. The chain employs TRBV7-8 and TRBJ1-5; D is possibly TRBD1 (6 bases). V gave up 1 base and J gave up 1 base, with 14 bases separating them. The V gene's germline CDR1 is SGHVS and CDR2 FQNEAQ. The CDR3 is made up of 17 amino acids. CDR3 residues: CASSLGAGEESNQPQHF. The CDR3 nucleotides are TGTGCCAGCAGCTTAGGGGCAGGGGAGGAAAGCAATCAGCCCCAGCATTTT. Full variable domain (outside the CDR3, taken from reference TRBV7-8 and TRBJ1-5): GAGVSQSPRYKVAKRGQDVALRCDPISGHVSLFWYQQALGQGPEFLTYFQNEAQLDKSGLPSDRFFAERPEGSVSTLKIQRTQQEDSAVYLCASSLGAGEESNQPQHFGDGTRLSIL.

This clonotype has ten or more counts. The gene calls are TRBV9 and TRBJ1-5, with 8 bases lining up with TRBD1. The CDR3 is 15 residues long. The germline gives CDR1 SGDLS, CDR2 YYNGEE. J was trimmed by 3 bases and V by 3 bases; bases with no gene match: 5. CDR3 sequence (DNA): TGTGCCAGCAGCGCCGGGACAGGTCCCAATCAGCCCCAGCATTTT. Protein product: CASSAGTGPNQPQHF.

This clonotype was picked up many times. This chain joins TRBV29-1 and TRBJ1-2, with D hard to call. This CDR3 region has 14 residues. Trimming took off 2 bases at V and 7 bases at J, with 17 bases between the two ends. The germline V gene has CDR1 SQVTM and CDR2 ANQGSEA. CDR3 in amino acids: CSVEPTGVSSGYTF. In nucleotides, the CDR3 is TGCAGCGTTGAACCCACGGGAGTTTCGAGTGGCTACACCTTC.

This chain uses TRBV19 with TRBJ2-2; 8 bases line up with TRBD2. Germline CDR1 LNHDA, CDR2 SQIVND (reference sequence). The length of the CDR3 is 15 residues. Losses at the gene ends were 9 bases for V and 7 bases for J; bases not matched to a gene: 13. The CDR3 bases are TGTGCCAGCCAGCGGGGGCCCTTGACGAACGGGGAGCTGTTTTTT. It codes for CASQRGPLTNGELFF.